This T cell receptor (beta chain) was observed in a study of neoadjuvant anti-PD-1 for oral cavity cancer. Across the whole study: Before surgery, most patients got three to four biweekly 3 mg/kg nivolumab doses.

A remark on this clone: Its antigen is not known.

Clones were sequenced by immunoSEQ multiplex PCR, and TCRdb holds only the in-frame ones, with some missing. Of roughly 32,000 clones listed, roughly 85% were seen once; the top ten hold 3.4%. Described time point: after neoadjuvant nivolumab, at surgical resection. The CDR3 spans 13 residues. From germline, CDR1 is SEHNR and CDR2 FQNEAQ (reference sequence). The J segment lost 6 bases and the V segment lost 5 bases, leaving 6 bases of the junction unmatched. Notes on the study in general: TCR analyses covered only three patients per response group.

The TCR originated in a person aged 35-79 years with oral cavity squamous cell carcinoma. The sample was PBMCs, taken after nivolumab (anti-PD-1) treatment. The chain carries TRBV7-9 and TRBJ1-2, with 7 bases identical to TRBD1. The CDR3 is CASSVQTGNGYTF. The CDR3 nucleotides are TGTGCCAGCAGCGTGCAGACAGGGAATGGCTACACCTTC. The full variable domain, rest sourced from reference TRBV7-9 and TRBJ1-2, is DTGVSQNPRHKITKRGQNVTFRCDPISEHNRLYWYRQTLGQGPEFLTYFQNEAQLEKSRLLSDRFSAERPKGSFSTLEIQRTEQGDSAMYLCASSVQTGNGYTFGSGTRLTVV.